The T cell receptor beta chain under discussion was sequenced for a study of T cell responses to AZD1222 COVID-19 vaccine. The CDR3 runs 14 residues. Germline CDR1 is MDHEN and CDR2 is SYDVKM. Deletions cut 7 bases from V and 6 bases from J, with 15 bases between. The protocol was immunoSEQ multiplex PCR, while the TCRdb copy is restricted to in-frame clones and leaves out a portion. The sample shows approximately 120,000 clones, around 85% of them seen only once. Concerning this clone itself: Its specificity is unknown.

General observations from the study: The repertoires were collected only after the peak T cell response. Spike was spanned by vaccine-associated CD4 TCRs, with dominance at 160-218 and 743-854. White British people made up most donors, females outnumbered males, and clonal diversity was possibly underestimated. The breadth and depth of Spike-specific TCRs increased once two AZD1222 doses had been given.

The sample in question was peripheral blood, obtained 28 days after the second AZD1222 dose. The chain links TRBV28 to TRBJ1-4, with TRBD1 as a possible D gene (6 bases). The sequence was collected from an adult who received the AZD1222 COVID-19 vaccine. The CDR3, as DNA: TGTGCCAGCAAAGTGGACAGAAAAGATGAAAAACTGTTTTTT. This encodes CASKVDRKDEKLFF.